These 9 T cell receptor beta chains were all obtained from the same sample, sequenced in a study of blood T cell repertoires in COVID-19. This table comes from immunoSEQ multiplex PCR, and its TCRdb copy is limited to in-frame clones, with some not included. The sample lists nearly 110,000 clones; 75% to 85% were seen once. The sequenced material came from peripheral blood. These TCRs come from a man aged 80 or over with COVID-19, enrolled during active disease.

This chain uses TRBV11-2 with TRBJ2-3; tentatively, D is TRBD2 (5 bases). The CDR3 sequence is 15 residues long. Trimming shortened V by 7 bases and J by 2 bases, and 16 bases separated the two germline ends. Germline values: CDR1 SGHAT, CDR2 FQNNGV. DNA for the CDR3: TGTGCCAGCACGCCGGGGAACAGCCACACAGATACGCAGTATTTT. This codes for CASTPGNSHTDTQYF.

The chain couples TRBV9 to TRBJ2-3, with a weak D call TRBD2 (5 bases). The CDR3 totals 13 residues. Trimming removed 0 bases at V and 6 bases at J, with 8 bases between. Germline loops: CDR1 SGDLS, CDR2 YYNGEE. The CDR3 loop is CASSVGRGDTQYF. The DNA of the CDR3 is TGTGCCAGCAGCGTAGGTCGAGGGGATACGCAGTATTTT.

The chain couples TRBV2 to TRBJ2-5, with 10 bases identical to TRBD1. The CDR3 extends over 15 amino acids. Per the germline V gene, CDR1 is SNHLY and CDR2 is FYNNEI. V was clipped by 3 bases and J by 4 bases; unmatched bases: 5. DNA of the CDR3: TGTGCCAGCAGTGATCAAGGACAGGGGGGAGAGACCCAGTACTTC. It specifies CASSDQGQGGETQYF.

This sequence joins TRBV9 and TRBJ2-1, with 9 positions matching TRBD2. J lost 9 bases, V lost 3 bases, and 7 bases had no gene match. This CDR3 has 14 amino acids. The germline CDR1 and CDR2 sequences are SGDLS and YYNGEE. CDR3 residues: CASSGSAGGLEQFF. CDR3 DNA sequence: TGTGCCAGCAGCGGATCTGCGGGAGGGCTTGAGCAGTTCTTC.

The chain combines TRBV18 with TRBJ2-2; D gene unclear. V lost 6 bases to trimming and J lost 0 bases, with 11 bases between them. The V gene's germline CDR1 is KGHSH and CDR2 LQKENI. This CDR3 comprises 15 residues. The CDR3 reads CASSPRVTNTGELFF. CDR3 DNA: TGTGCCAGCTCCCCGCGAGTAACGAACACCGGGGAGCTGTTTTTT.

This clone came up a few times. The V and J genes are TRBV7-9 and TRBJ2-1, with 9 bases fitting TRBD2. The CDR3 is 16 residues long. After removal of 5 bases from V and 4 bases from J, the junction contained 9 bases not matched to a gene. Per the germline V gene, CDR1 is SEHNR and CDR2 is FQNEAQ (reference sequence). This chain's CDR3 is CASSRALREGYNEQFF. In nucleotides, the CDR3 is TGTGCCAGCAGCCGCGCGTTGCGGGAGGGATACAATGAGCAGTTCTTC. The entire variable domain, with the rest obtained from reference TRBV7-9 and TRBJ2-1, is as follows: DTGVSQNPRHKITKRGQNVTFRCDPISEHNRLYWYRQTLGQGPEFLTYFQNEAQLEKSRLLSDRFSAERPKGSFSTLEIQRTEQGDSAMYLCASSRALREGYNEQFFGPGTRLTVL.

This clone was seen a few times. The chain's CDR3 is CSVDGQANTEAFF. CDR3 nucleotide sequence: TGCAGCGTTGACGGACAGGCGAACACTGAAGCTTTCTTT. This sequence joins TRBV29-1 and TRBJ1-1; 7 bases are a match to TRBD1. The ends lost 3 bases at V and 1 base at J; junction bases unmatched: 2. The CDR3 spans 13 residues. Germline V CDR1 and CDR2: SQVTM, ANQGSEA.

This rearrangement joins TRBV9 to TRBJ1-6; D is possibly TRBD1 (6 bases). CDR1 and CDR2 from the germline V gene are SGDLS and YYNGEE. The CDR3 has 16 amino acids. V shed 3 bases and J shed 5 bases, with 15 bases lying between them. The CDR3 spells CASSADIRDNNSPLHF. CDR3 nucleotides: TGTGCCAGCAGCGCCGATATCAGGGACAATAATTCACCCCTCCACTTT.

V is TRBV20-1 and J is TRBJ2-7, with D possibly TRBD1 on 6 matching bases. The length of the CDR3 is 13 residues. Germline CDR1 and CDR2: DFQATT and SNEGSKA (reference sequence). V shed 3 bases and J shed 6 bases, with 15 bases lying between them. CDR3 nucleotides: TGCAGTGCTAGTGTTGTCAGGGGCAGCGAGCAGTACTTC. Protein product: CSASVVRGSEQYF.